Following are 7 T cell receptor beta chains from one sample sequenced in a study of T-cell reconstitution after alpha-beta-depleted transplantation in children. The TCRbeta library incorporated unique molecular identifiers. TCRdb ran MiXCR on the PCR reads and lists one entry per CDR3 protein. Of around 600,000 distinct CDR3 sequences in the sample, roughly 15% are singletons; the top ten hold approximately 1%. Sequenced here: PBMCs from the stem cell graft donor, sampled from the stem cell graft. These receptor sequences come from a human donor who donated a stem cell graft to a child with acute myeloid leukemia.

This clonotype was observed a few times. The V and J genes are TRBV5-1 and TRBJ2-7; D ambiguous. V lost 4 bases and J lost 6, with 5 bases in between. The V gene's germline CDR1 is SGHRS and CDR2 YFSETQ. The CDR3 is made up of 10 amino acids. The CDR3 reads CASSPREQYF. DNA for the CDR3: TGCGCCAGCAGCCCGCGCGAGCAGTACTTC. The full variable domain, its missing parts supplied by reference TRBV5-1 and TRBJ2-7, is KAGVTQTPRYLIKTRGQQVTLSCSPISGHRSVSWYQQTPGQGLQFLFEYFSETQRNKGNFPGRFSGRQFSNSRSEMNVSTLELGDSALYLCASSPREQYFGPGTRLTVT.

The V call is TRBV7-2, the J call TRBJ2-1, with TRBD2 matching over 9 bases. The CDR3 consists of 15 residues. V was clipped by 1 base and J by 13 bases; unmatched bases: 11. Germline V gene sequence: CDR1 SGHTA, CDR2 FQGNSA. The CDR3 is CASSLELSAGGPQFF. The CDR3 nucleotides are TGTGCCAGCAGCTTAGAATTGTCAGCGGGGGGCCCACAGTTCTTC.

At least ten counts were recorded for this clonotype. V and J are TRBV12-3 or TRBV12-4 and TRBJ2-3; D is ambiguous. The CDR3 is 11 amino acids. V was trimmed by 2 bases and J by 8 bases, leaving 5 bases between them. The CDR3 reads CASSLYSTQYF. CDR3 bases: TGTGCCAGCAGTTTATACAGTACGCAGTATTTT.

The table lists this clonotype with a few counts. The rearrangement joins TRBV6-2 or TRBV6-3 to TRBJ2-2; 8 nucleotides align to TRBD2. The CDR3 spans 15 residues. The V gene's germline CDR1 is MNHEY and CDR2 SVGEGT. V was pared by 8 bases and J by 4 bases, with 9 bases of the junction left unmatched. This chain's CDR3 is CASCSLAGSTGELFF. CDR3 bases: TGTGCCAGCTGCTCCTTAGCGGGGTCCACCGGGGAGCTGTTTTTT.

This rearrangement joins TRBV18 to TRBJ2-3, with 8 bases matching TRBD2. The CDR3 sequence is 13 residues long. Germline CDR1 and CDR2: KGHSH and LQKENI. Unmatched junction bases numbered 4, after V lost 0 bases and J lost 11 bases. CDR3 region: CASSPPDSGVQYF. DNA for the CDR3: TGTGCCAGCTCACCACCCGATAGCGGGGTGCAGTATTTT.

This clonotype was detected many times. The chain combines TRBV20-1 with TRBJ2-1, with a weak D call TRBD1 (8 bases). V lost 5 bases, J lost 8 bases, and 13 bases lay in between. This CDR3 comprises 12 residues. CDR1 and CDR2 from the germline V gene are DFQATT and SNEGSKA (reference sequence). The CDR3 sequence is CSAHRGGDEQFF. The CDR3 DNA sequence: TGCAGTGCTCACAGGGGGGGGGATGAGCAGTTCTTC.

This clonotype occurred a few times. This chain uses TRBV15 with TRBJ1-2; no reliable D call. From germline, CDR1 is LNHNV and CDR2 YYDKDF (reference sequence). The CDR3 loop spans 15 amino acids. The ends were cut back, 5 bases at V and 8 bases at J, with 21 bases in the middle. CDR3 in amino acids: CATSLGRGDLDGYTF. DNA of the CDR3: TGTGCCACCAGCCTCGGACGCGGGGATCTCGACGGCTACACCTTC.